The rows below give T cell receptor beta chains drawn from one sample of a study of cytomegalovirus exposure and HLA in healthy donors. Libraries were prepared by immunoSEQ multiplex PCR; TCRdb keeps only in-frame clonotypes and omits some of them. Of about 110,000 clones in the sample, 55% to 85% were seen once. The sequencing input was PBMCs. These receptors came from a man aged 25 to 40 in good health and CMV-seronegative. Each CDR3 is given with its conserved first and last residue. The order of the fields is clone size, D gene, V gene, CDR3 protein. D genes are given only for firm matches. Size is omitted from some rows. Given values are once, few, many or a class for expanded clones.

clone_size: once; d_call: TRBD2; v_call: TRBV4-2; cdr3_aa: CASSQLSGGGIPDTQYF
clone_size: .; d_call: .; v_call: TRBV5-1; cdr3_aa: CASSSSPGGGSYNSPLHF
clone_size: .; d_call: TRBD2; v_call: TRBV4-2; cdr3_aa: CASSQGSGTYEQYF
clone_size: .; d_call: .; v_call: TRBV28; cdr3_aa: CASRLPTGDQGGQYF
clone_size: few; d_call: TRBD2; v_call: TRBV6-1; cdr3_aa: CASSGTSGRIPSYNEQFF
clone_size: once; d_call: .; v_call: TRBV28; cdr3_aa: CASSPPEWNSPLHF
clone_size: once; d_call: TRBD2; v_call: TRBV28; cdr3_aa: CATSVAGGTYEQYF
clone_size: .; d_call: TRBD1; v_call: TRBV5-1; cdr3_aa: CASSSRQGLVEQYF
clone_size: .; d_call: TRBD1; v_call: TRBV2; cdr3_aa: CASRGAGGFLNYGYTF
clone_size: once; d_call: TRBD1; v_call: TRBV18; cdr3_aa: CASSPTGIYGYTF
clone_size: .; d_call: TRBD1; v_call: TRBV6-1; cdr3_aa: CASRPGQGAFYGYTF
clone_size: .; d_call: .; v_call: TRBV30; cdr3_aa: CAWSVRRQYNEQFF
clone_size: few; d_call: .; v_call: TRBV2; cdr3_aa: CASRGVQRATGELFF
clone_size: .; d_call: TRBD1; v_call: TRBV29-1; cdr3_aa: CSVPTGSAEAFF
clone_size: few; d_call: TRBD2; v_call: TRBV7-6; cdr3_aa: CASSPTSGMASELFF
clone_size: .; d_call: .; v_call: TRBV11-3; cdr3_aa: CASSLGGGRHEQYF
clone_size: .; d_call: .; v_call: TRBV15; cdr3_aa: CATSWTATNEKLFF
clone_size: few; d_call: .; v_call: TRBV25-1; cdr3_aa: CASTNRVRMDF
clone_size: .; d_call: .; v_call: TRBV30; cdr3_aa: CAWSVAGYETQYF
clone_size: few; d_call: .; v_call: TRBV6-1; cdr3_aa: CASMGLLSTEAFF
clone_size: .; d_call: TRBD2; v_call: TRBV29-1; cdr3_aa: CSVLLAGAVGGYNEQFF
clone_size: .; d_call: .; v_call: TRBV5-1; cdr3_aa: CASSPSLWGQETQYF
clone_size: .; d_call: TRBD1; v_call: TRBV27; cdr3_aa: CASTPGTAPSTDTQYF
clone_size: few; d_call: TRBD2; v_call: TRBV9; cdr3_aa: CASSRLSGGAYNEQFF
clone_size: .; d_call: .; v_call: TRBV7-9; cdr3_aa: CASIYDTSDATQETQYF
clone_size: .; d_call: TRBD1; v_call: TRBV28; cdr3_aa: CASISGQGRQPQHF
clone_size: few; d_call: .; v_call: TRBV30; cdr3_aa: CAWSRRQGSNQPQHF
clone_size: .; d_call: .; v_call: TRBV7-8; cdr3_aa: CASSSFRDGGEQYF
clone_size: .; d_call: TRBD1; v_call: TRBV30; cdr3_aa: CAWRMTGRNTEAFF
clone_size: .; d_call: .; v_call: TRBV7-9; cdr3_aa: CASSHSGTELYEQYF
clone_size: .; d_call: TRBD1; v_call: TRBV30; cdr3_aa: CAWKETGQNTEAFF
clone_size: few; d_call: TRBD2; v_call: TRBV5-1; cdr3_aa: CASSLGGGPYNEQFF
clone_size: .; d_call: TRBD1; v_call: TRBV4-1; cdr3_aa: CASSTGGASSPLHF
clone_size: few; d_call: .; v_call: TRBV27; cdr3_aa: CASSLVLGGAGDTQYF
clone_size: once; d_call: .; v_call: TRBV5-1; cdr3_aa: CASSPRDSFTDTQYF
clone_size: .; d_call: TRBD1; v_call: TRBV10-2; cdr3_aa: CASSESMGQGAFGYTF
clone_size: once; d_call: .; v_call: TRBV29-1; cdr3_aa: CSVDLQGRAQETQYF
clone_size: .; d_call: TRBD1; v_call: TRBV7-6; cdr3_aa: CASTTGADNEQFF
clone_size: .; d_call: TRBD1; v_call: TRBV7-9; cdr3_aa: CASSRGTGGAGTEAFF
clone_size: .; d_call: .; v_call: TRBV15; cdr3_aa: CATSPRRGETQYF
clone_size: .; d_call: .; v_call: TRBV15; cdr3_aa: CATSRDRGGDYNEQFF
clone_size: once; d_call: TRBD1; v_call: TRBV14; cdr3_aa: CASSLYYSDRPGSDTQYF
clone_size: .; d_call: .; v_call: TRBV11-2; cdr3_aa: CASSYATGITVNTGELFF
clone_size: .; d_call: .; v_call: TRBV2; cdr3_aa: CASSELGQRGSPLHF
clone_size: once; d_call: TRBD1; v_call: TRBV11-3; cdr3_aa: CASSKQGDNSPLHF